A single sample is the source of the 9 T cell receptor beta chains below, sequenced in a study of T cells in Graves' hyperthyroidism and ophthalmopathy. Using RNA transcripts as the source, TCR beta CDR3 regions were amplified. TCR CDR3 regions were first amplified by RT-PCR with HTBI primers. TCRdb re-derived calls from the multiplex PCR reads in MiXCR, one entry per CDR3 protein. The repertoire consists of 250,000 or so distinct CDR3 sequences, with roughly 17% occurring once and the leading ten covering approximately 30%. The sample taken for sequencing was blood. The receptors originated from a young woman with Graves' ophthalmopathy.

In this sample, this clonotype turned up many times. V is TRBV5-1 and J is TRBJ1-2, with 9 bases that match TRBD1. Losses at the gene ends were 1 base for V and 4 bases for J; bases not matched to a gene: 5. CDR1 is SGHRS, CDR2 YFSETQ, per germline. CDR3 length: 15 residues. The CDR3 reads CASSLSGQGPYGYTF. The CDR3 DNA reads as TGCGCCAGCAGCTTGTCCGGACAGGGGCCCTATGGCTACACCTTC.

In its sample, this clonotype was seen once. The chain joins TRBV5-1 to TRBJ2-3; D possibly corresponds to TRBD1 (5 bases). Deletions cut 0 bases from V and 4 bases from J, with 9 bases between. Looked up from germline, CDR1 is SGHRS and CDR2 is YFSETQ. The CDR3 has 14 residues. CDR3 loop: CASSLETGADTQYF. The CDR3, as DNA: TGCGCCAGCAGCTTGGAAACAGGCGCAGATACGCAGTATTTT. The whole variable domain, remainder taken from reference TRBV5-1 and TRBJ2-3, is KAGVTQTPRYLIKTRGQQVTLSCSPISGHRSVSWYQQTPGQGLQFLFEYFSETQRNKGNFPGRFSGRQFSNSRSEMNVSTLELGDSALYLCASSLETGADTQYFGPGTRLTVL.

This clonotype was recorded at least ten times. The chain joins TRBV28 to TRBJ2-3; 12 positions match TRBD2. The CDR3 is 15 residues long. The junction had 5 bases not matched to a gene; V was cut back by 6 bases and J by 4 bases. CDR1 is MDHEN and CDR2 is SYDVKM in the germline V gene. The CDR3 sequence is CASSPSGGAADTQYF. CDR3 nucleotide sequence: TGTGCCAGCAGCCCTAGCGGGGGGGCTGCAGATACGCAGTATTTT.

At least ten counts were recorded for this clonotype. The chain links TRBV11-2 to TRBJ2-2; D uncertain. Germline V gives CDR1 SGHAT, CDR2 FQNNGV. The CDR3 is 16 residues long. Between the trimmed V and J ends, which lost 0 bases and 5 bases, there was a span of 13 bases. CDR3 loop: CASSLDRAAETGELFF. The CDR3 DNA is TGTGCCAGCAGCTTAGATCGGGCTGCTGAAACCGGGGAGCTGTTTTTT.

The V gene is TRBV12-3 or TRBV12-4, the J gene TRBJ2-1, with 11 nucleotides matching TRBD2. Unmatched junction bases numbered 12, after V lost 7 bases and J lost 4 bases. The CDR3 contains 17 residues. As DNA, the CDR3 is TGTGCCAGCACTCAACCTCGGGGACTAGCGGCATACAATGAGCAGTTCTTC. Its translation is CASTQPRGLAAYNEQFF.

CDR3 protein: CASSIAGGSGANVLTF. The CDR3, as DNA: TGTGCCAGTAGTATCGCGGGGGGCTCTGGGGCCAACGTCCTGACTTTC. The V gene is TRBV19, the J gene TRBJ2-6, with 8 bases fitting TRBD2. V lost 3 bases to trimming and J lost 0 bases; unmatched junction nucleotides: 1. The CDR3 runs 16 residues. The V gene's germline CDR1 is LNHDA and CDR2 SQIVND (reference sequence).

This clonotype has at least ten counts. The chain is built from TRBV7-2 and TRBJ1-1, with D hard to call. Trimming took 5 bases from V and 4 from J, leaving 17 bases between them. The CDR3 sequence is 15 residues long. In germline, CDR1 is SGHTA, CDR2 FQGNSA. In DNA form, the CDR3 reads TGTGCCAGCAGCCAACTATACTCCAAAGGCACTGAAGCTTTCTTT. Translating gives CASSQLYSKGTEAFF.

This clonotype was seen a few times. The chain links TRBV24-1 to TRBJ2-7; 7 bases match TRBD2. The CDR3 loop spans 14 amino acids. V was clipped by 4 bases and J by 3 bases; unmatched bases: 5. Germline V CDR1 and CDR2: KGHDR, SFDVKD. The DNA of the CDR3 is TGTGCCACCAGTGAGGGGGGGGGTAGCTACGAGCAGTACTTC. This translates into CATSEGGGSYEQYF.

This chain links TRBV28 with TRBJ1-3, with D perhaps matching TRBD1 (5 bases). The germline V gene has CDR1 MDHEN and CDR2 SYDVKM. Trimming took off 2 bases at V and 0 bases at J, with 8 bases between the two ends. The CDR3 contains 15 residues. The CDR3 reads CASSLRQSSGNTIYF. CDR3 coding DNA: TGTGCCAGCAGTTTACGACAGAGCTCTGGAAACACCATATATTTT.